The 5 T cell receptor beta chains reported below all come from one sample, sequenced in a study of human T cells and chemical hapten exposure. TCRdb reprocessed the RACE reads via MiXCR and lists one record per CDR3 protein. The top ten hold about a tenth of the sample, which has some 96,000 distinct CDR3 sequences, less than 35% seen once. The time point denotes: patch test 3, about 24 weeks after DPC sensitization. Specified treatment: therapeutic diphenylcyclopropenone sensitization with weekly scalp DPC. The material sequenced was whole blood, taken in connection with sensitization to the hapten diphenylcyclopropenone (DPC). These receptors all stem from a man aged 40-55 years with alopecia areata. Some clones in this sample may be carry-over from other donors' samples.

This sequence joins TRBV9 and TRBJ1-6; unclear D gene. This CDR3 contains 14 residues. Germline lookup yields CDR1 SGDLS and CDR2 YYNGEE. V was shortened by 3 bases and J by 7 bases, with 11 bases between the two germline ends. CDR3 residues: CASSAGPENSPLHF. In DNA, the CDR3 is TGTGCCAGCAGCGCCGGCCCTGAAAATTCACCCCTCCACTTT.

This chain uses TRBV6-2 or TRBV6-3 with TRBJ2-1; 13 nucleotides agree with TRBD2. This CDR3 region has 15 residues. Germline V gene sequence: CDR1 MNHEY, CDR2 SVGEGT. V lost 9 bases to trimming and J lost 6 bases; unmatched junction nucleotides: 8. The CDR3, as DNA: TGTGCCAGTTCCTTACTAGCGGGAGGGGTCAATGAGCAGTTCTTC. Encoded protein: CASSLLAGGVNEQFF.

This clonotype has a handful of counts. The genes are TRBV20-1 and TRBJ2-3; D is undetermined. Germline lookup yields CDR1 DFQATT and CDR2 SNEGSKA (reference sequence). Trimming shortened V by 3 bases and J by 0 bases, and 10 bases separated the two germline ends. The CDR3 spans 14 residues. CDR3 sequence: CSASWRVSTDTQYF. Written as DNA, the CDR3 is TGCAGTGCTAGTTGGCGCGTTAGCACAGATACGCAGTATTTT.

V usage is TRBV7-8 and J usage is TRBJ2-3; 13 bases agree with TRBD2. V shed 5 bases, J shed 0 bases, and the junction held 5 bases outside the gene matches. This CDR3 spans 17 amino acids. Germline V gives CDR1 SGHVS, CDR2 FQNEAQ. CDR3 sequence: CASSPGTSGISTDTQYF. CDR3 DNA sequence: TGTGCCAGCAGCCCTGGGACTAGCGGGATTAGCACAGATACGCAGTATTTT.

This clonotype was seen a handful of times. The V gene is TRBV5-8, the J gene TRBJ1-2; D call uncertain. This CDR3 has 15 residues. V was shortened by 0 bases and J by 0 bases, with 9 bases between the two germline ends. Germline V lookup: CDR1 SGHTS, CDR2 YDEGEE. The CDR3 DNA reads TGTGCCAGCAGCTTGGCCGCCGTAACTAACTATGGCTACACCTTC. Its translation: CASSLAAVTNYGYTF.